The 21 T cell receptor beta chains below were found in one sample sequenced in a study of CD8+CD57+ T cells in acquired aplastic anemia. In patients chosen for sequencing, flow cytometry had shown CD8+CD57+ cell expansion. TCR beta VDJ combinations and CDR3 sequences were profiled from genomic DNA. TCRdb processed the reads anew with MiXCR; each CDR3 protein has one entry. The sample has some 160,000 distinct CDR3 sequences; about 50% are singletons. Input material: sorted CD4+, CD8+, or CD8+CD57+ T cells (not recorded which) from PBMCs. Source of these receptors: a human donor with aplastic anemia.

This clonotype appeared many times. The V gene is TRBV7-9, the J gene TRBJ2-1; no clear D gene. V shed 1 base and J shed 3 bases, with 4 bases lying between them. Germline V gene lookup returns CDR1 SEHNR and CDR2 FQNEAQ (reference sequence). The CDR3 is 13 residues long. This CDR3 reads CASSLVGYNEQFF. The CDR3 DNA reads as TGTGCCAGCAGCTTAGTCGGCTACAATGAGCAGTTCTTC.

This chain uses TRBV19 with TRBJ1-2; perhaps TRBD1 as D (5 bases). Germline CDR1 and CDR2: LNHDA and SQIVND (reference sequence). The CDR3 is 13 residues long. The ends were cut back, 7 bases at V and 3 bases at J, with 12 bases in the middle. The CDR3 protein is CASTEGLDYGYTF. Here the CDR3 DNA reads TGTGCCAGTACGGAGGGGCTTGACTATGGCTACACCTTC.

V gene TRBV13 combines with J gene TRBJ1-4; 8 bases line up with TRBD1. The CDR3 spans 15 residues. Germline values: CDR1 PRHDT, CDR2 FYEKMQ (reference sequence). Germline trimming cut 5 bases from V and 8 bases from J; bases unmatched to any gene: 10. Here the CDR3 reads CASSPPGGQAEKLFF. The CDR3 DNA reads as TGTGCCAGCAGCCCCCCCGGGGGACAGGCGGAAAAACTGTTTTTT. Supplemented by reference TRBV13 and TRBJ1-4, the full variable domain reads AAGVIQSPRHLIKEKRETATLKCYPIPRHDTVYWYQQGPGQDPQFLISFYEKMQSDKGSIPDRFSAQQFSDYHSELNMSSLELGDSALYFCASSPPGGQAEKLFFGSGTQLSVL.

The V and J genes are TRBV20-1 and TRBJ1-1; unclear D gene. Between the trimmed V and J ends, which lost 5 bases and 4 bases, there was a span of 14 bases. This CDR3 spans 13 amino acids. Looked up from germline, CDR1 is DFQATT and CDR2 is SNEGSKA (reference sequence). The CDR3 bases are TGCAGTGCTGACGTCCGCCCCGGCACTGAAGCTTTCTTT. It is translated as CSADVRPGTEAFF.

At least ten counts were recorded for this clonotype. V is TRBV19 and J is TRBJ1-1; D is uncertain. Trimming pared 1 base from V and 8 bases from J, leaving 8 bases between. The CDR3 is made up of 12 amino acids. Germline V gene lookup returns CDR1 LNHDA and CDR2 SQIVND (reference sequence). The CDR3 bases are TGTGCCAGTAGTATAGGAGTACAAGAAGCTTTCTTT. Protein product: CASSIGVQEAFF.

Worth noting for this clonotype: Relative to the germline gene, one junction end is altered; a read error may explain this. This chain links TRBV7-7 with TRBJ2-2; either TRBD1 or TRBD2 may fit D (5 bases each). Germline V gene lookup returns CDR1 SSHAT and CDR2 FNYEAQ (reference sequence). This CDR3 is built from 13 residues. CDR3 loop: CASSLRDAGELFF. In nucleotides, the CDR3 is TGTGCTAGCAGCTTACGGGACGCCGGGGAGCTGTTTTTT. Full variable domain (outside the CDR3, taken from reference TRBV7-7 and TRBJ2-2): GAGVSQSPRYKVTKRGQDVTLRCDPISSHATLYWYQQALGQGPEFLTYFNYEAQPDKSGLPSDRFSAERPEGSISTLTIQRTEQRDSAMYRCASSLRDAGELFFGEGSRLTVL.

Concerning this clonotype itself: The junction departs from germline at one end; a sequencing error may be responsible. J is TRBJ1-1 and V is TRBV10-3, with a possible D match to TRBD1 (5 bases). There are 14 residues in the CDR3. Germline assignment: CDR1 ENHRY and CDR2 SYGVKD. CDR3 amino acids: CAIGDSGGGVEAFF. The CDR3 DNA sequence: TGTGCCATCGGTGACTCCGGAGGAGGGGTTGAAGCTTTCTTT.

This clonotype showed up just once. This sequence joins TRBV10-2 and TRBJ1-1; possibly TRBD1 for D (6 bases). V dropped 10 bases and J dropped 3 bases, with 18 bases sitting between them. CDR1 is WSHSY, CDR2 SAAADI, per germline. The CDR3 is made up of 14 amino acids. The CDR3 nucleotides are TGCGCCACTCGAAAGGGGGTTGTGGACACTGAAGCTTTCTTT. As protein: CATRKGVVDTEAFF.

The table lists this clonotype with many counts. CDR3 nucleotides: TGCAGTGCTCGGGACTCTCACACCGGGGAGCTGTTTTTT. The encoded protein is CSARDSHTGELFF. The V gene is TRBV20-1, the J gene TRBJ2-2; the D gene is possibly TRBD2 (6 bases). Germline CDR1 DFQATT, CDR2 SNEGSKA (reference sequence). The length of the CDR3 is 13 residues. The V gene lost 5 bases and the J gene lost 3 bases, with 10 bases spanning the gap.

This clonotype was observed a handful of times. The V call is TRBV10-3, the J call TRBJ1-1, with a tentative D call TRBD1 (6 bases). The CDR3 contains 13 residues. V dropped 6 bases and J dropped 0 bases, with 8 bases sitting between them. CDR1 and CDR2 (germline): ENHRY, SYGVKD. The CDR3 loop reads CAISRGMNTEAFF. CDR3 nucleotide sequence: TGTGCCATCAGCAGGGGTATGAACACTGAAGCTTTCTTT.

This clonotype was counted only a few times. The V and J genes are TRBV25-1 and TRBJ2-7; D is unresolved. The CDR3 covers 14 residues. Per the germline V gene, CDR1 is MGHDK and CDR2 is SYGVNS. V was clipped by 3 bases and J by 2 bases, with 11 bases between them. The CDR3 nucleotides read TGTGCCAGCAGTGAGATAGGCAGCACCTACGAGCAGTACTTC. Its protein is CASSEIGSTYEQYF.

This chain connects TRBV2 to TRBJ1-6; tentatively, D is TRBD1 (6 bases). CDR1 SNHLY and CDR2 FYNNEI come from the germline V gene. The CDR3 sequence is 15 residues long. Trimming removed 5 bases from V and 5 bases from J, with 13 bases in between. The CDR3 here is CASSWDTTNNSPLHF. For the CDR3, the DNA is TGTGCCAGCAGTTGGGACACCACAAATAATTCACCCCTCCACTTT. Filled out from reference TRBV2 and TRBJ1-6, the complete variable domain reads EPEVTQTPSHQVTQMGQEVILRCVPISNHLYFYWYRQILGQKVEFLVSFYNNEISEKSEIFDDQFSVERPDGSNFTLKIRSTKLEDSAMYFCASSWDTTNNSPLHFGNGTRLTVT.

In regard to this clonotype: One base away lies a much larger clone, so this may be a sequencing read error. V usage is TRBV12-3 or TRBV12-4 and J usage is TRBJ2-1; the match to TRBD2 covers 7 bases. The CDR3 consists of 14 residues. Unmatched junction bases numbered 7, after V lost 6 bases and J lost 5 bases. For the CDR3, the DNA is TGTGCCAGCAGCTATGAGACTAGCAACAATGAGCAGTTCTTC. This sequence encodes CASSYETSNNEQFF.

About this clonotype: The missing conserved phenylalanine or tryptophan at the end of this CDR3 makes a read error likely. The chain couples TRBV6-2 or TRBV6-3 to TRBJ2-1; unclear D gene. The CDR3 extends over 12 amino acids. Trimming removed 5 bases from V and 8 bases from J, with 10 bases in between. Germline loops: CDR1 MNHEY, CDR2 SVGEGT. As DNA, the CDR3 is TGTGCCAGCAGTCCGTCCCTCTATGAGCAGTTCCTC. Translation: CASSPSLYEQFL.

This clonotype was recorded many times. This chain joins TRBV7-9 and TRBJ2-3; the D is unclear. Germline-derived CDR1 and CDR2 are SEHNR and FQNEAQ (reference sequence). The CDR3 extends over 13 amino acids. V shed 5 bases and J shed 5 bases, with 11 bases lying between them. The DNA for the CDR3 is TGTGCCAGCAGCCGAGGATCGGTAGATACGCAGTATTTT. It yields the protein CASSRGSVDTQYF.

This clonotype has only one observation. V gene TRBV19 combines with J gene TRBJ1-2, with 8 nucleotides matching TRBD1. The CDR3 has 17 amino acids. Germline lookup yields CDR1 LNHDA and CDR2 SQIVND (reference sequence). V lost 5 bases, J lost 6 bases, and 17 bases stayed unmatched. This CDR3 is CASSSPTLGQGRNGYTF. DNA of the CDR3: TGTGCCAGTAGTTCACCGACCCTCGGACAGGGCCGAAATGGCTACACCTTC.

The chain is built from TRBV7-9 and TRBJ2-7; 10 nucleotides match TRBD1. The CDR3 is 14 residues long. V was pared by 7 bases and J by 4 bases, with 7 bases of the junction left unmatched. Germline V lookup: CDR1 SEHNR, CDR2 FQNEAQ (reference sequence). CDR3 protein: CASTPGDRGYEQYF. CDR3 in DNA: TGTGCCAGCACCCCCGGGGACAGGGGATACGAGCAGTACTTC.

This clonotype appeared many times. CDR3: CASSVGASGGYEQYF. DNA of the CDR3: TGTGCCAGCAGCGTAGGGGCTAGCGGAGGTTACGAGCAGTACTTC. This chain links TRBV9 with TRBJ2-7; 7 nucleotides agree with TRBD2. With V trimmed by 0 bases and J by 4 bases, 7 bases remained unmatched. There are 15 residues in the CDR3. Germline loops: CDR1 SGDLS, CDR2 YYNGEE.

The chain uses TRBV10-3 and TRBJ2-7; the match to TRBD2 covers 14 bases. Germline V gene lookup returns CDR1 ENHRY and CDR2 SYGVKD. This CDR3 is built from 16 residues. Unmatched junction bases numbered 15, after V lost 10 bases and J lost 7 bases. For the CDR3, the DNA is TGTGCCAGCAGAGAAGCCGGGACTAGCGGGAGTAGAGAGCAGTACTTC. This gives the protein CASREAGTSGSREQYF.

The chain employs TRBV20-1 and TRBJ2-1, with D uncertain. The CDR3 sequence is 11 residues long. The germline CDR1 and CDR2 sequences are DFQATT and SNEGSKA (reference sequence). V lost 6 bases to trimming and J lost 9 bases, with 12 bases between them. Here the CDR3 DNA reads TGCAGTGCGCCGGACCGTAGTGAGCAGTTCTTC. Translated, it gives CSAPDRSEQFF.

This sequence joins TRBV19 and TRBJ1-2, with TRBD1 matching over 9 bases. The CDR3 has 13 residues. The germline CDR1 and CDR2 sequences are LNHDA and SQIVND (reference sequence). V lost 6 bases and J lost 4; bases outside the gene matches: 3. The CDR3 sequence: CASRDRGSYGYTF. The CDR3 DNA reads TGTGCCAGTAGGGACAGGGGAAGCTATGGCTACACCTTC.